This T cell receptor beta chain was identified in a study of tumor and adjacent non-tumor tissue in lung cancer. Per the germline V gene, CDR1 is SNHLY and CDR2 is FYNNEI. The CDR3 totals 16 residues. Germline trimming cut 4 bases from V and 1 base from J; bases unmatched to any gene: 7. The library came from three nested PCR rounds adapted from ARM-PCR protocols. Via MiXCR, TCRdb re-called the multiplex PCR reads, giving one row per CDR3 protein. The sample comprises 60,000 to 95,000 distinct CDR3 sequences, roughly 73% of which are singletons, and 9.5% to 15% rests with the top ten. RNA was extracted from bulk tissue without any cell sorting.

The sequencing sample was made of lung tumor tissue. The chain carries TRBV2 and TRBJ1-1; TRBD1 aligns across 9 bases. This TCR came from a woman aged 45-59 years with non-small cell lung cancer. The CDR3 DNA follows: TGTGCCAGCAGTGCGGGACAGGGAATGGGGAACACTGAAGCTTTCTTT. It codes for CASSAGQGMGNTEAFF. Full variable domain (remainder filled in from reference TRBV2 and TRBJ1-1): EPEVTQTPSHQVTQMGQEVILRCVPISNHLYFYWYRQILGQKVEFLVSFYNNEISEKSEIFDDQFSVERPDGSNFTLKIRSTKLEDSAMYFCASSAGQGMGNTEAFFGQGTRLTVV.